Below, 4 T cell receptor beta chains from the same sample are listed, as sequenced in a study of shared clonotypes between healthy human individuals. TCRdb's copy holds only in-frame clones and misses some; the assay was immunoSEQ multiplex PCR. The sample yields 400,000 to 500,000 clones, less than 80% seen once. Sequences were obtained from PBMCs. These TCRs come from a woman aged 40 to 50 in good health. Some clones in this sample may be carry-over from other donors' samples.

This clone was counted only a few times. V gene TRBV19 combines with J gene TRBJ2-7; TRBD2 aligns across 10 bases. Germline assignment: CDR1 LNHDA and CDR2 SQIVND (reference sequence). Losses at the gene ends were 2 bases for V and 6 bases for J; bases not matched to a gene: 10. This CDR3 contains 16 residues. The CDR3 nucleotides read TGTGCCAGTAGTATACGCCTAGCGGGAGTCGGGGCCGAGCAGTACTTC. Its translation is CASSIRLAGVGAEQYF.

The CDR3 coding sequence is TGTGCCAGCAGCCAGCCGGGAGGGGCGCGGGATACGCAGTATTTT. Protein sequence: CASSQPGGARDTQYF. The chain is built from TRBV4-2 and TRBJ2-3; 8 nucleotides line up with TRBD2. Germline V gene data show CDR1 as LGHNA and CDR2 as YNFKEQ. The CDR3 contains 15 residues. The J segment lost 6 bases and the V segment lost 3 bases, leaving 8 bases of the junction unmatched.

This clone appeared many times. V gene TRBV6-1 combines with J gene TRBJ2-3; TRBD1 matches at 9 bases. Trimming took 6 bases from V and 4 from J; bases not matched to a gene: 8. This CDR3 comprises 15 residues. Germline-derived CDR1 and CDR2 are MNHNS and SASEGT. CDR3 in DNA: TGTGCCAGCAGGCCGCCGGGACAGGGCCCAGATACGCAGTATTTT. This gives the protein CASRPPGQGPDTQYF.

With respect to this clone: A much larger clone lies a single base off, so this may be a read error. The V gene is TRBV7-2, the J gene TRBJ2-7; D is possibly TRBD1 (5 bases). The germline CDR1 and CDR2 sequences are SGHTA and FQGNSA. CDR3 length: 14 amino acids. CDR3 protein: CASSLAGPAHEQCF. CDR3 DNA sequence: TGTGCCAGCAGCTTAGCGGGGCCTGCCCACGAGCAGTGCTTC. Based on the CDR3 plus reference TRBV7-2 and TRBJ2-7, the full variable domain is GAGVSQSPSNKVTEKGKDVELRCDPISGHTALYWYRQSLGQGLEFLIYFQGNSAPDKSGLPSDRFSAERTGGSVSTLTIQRTQQEDSAVYLCASSLAGPAHEQCFGPGTRLTVT.